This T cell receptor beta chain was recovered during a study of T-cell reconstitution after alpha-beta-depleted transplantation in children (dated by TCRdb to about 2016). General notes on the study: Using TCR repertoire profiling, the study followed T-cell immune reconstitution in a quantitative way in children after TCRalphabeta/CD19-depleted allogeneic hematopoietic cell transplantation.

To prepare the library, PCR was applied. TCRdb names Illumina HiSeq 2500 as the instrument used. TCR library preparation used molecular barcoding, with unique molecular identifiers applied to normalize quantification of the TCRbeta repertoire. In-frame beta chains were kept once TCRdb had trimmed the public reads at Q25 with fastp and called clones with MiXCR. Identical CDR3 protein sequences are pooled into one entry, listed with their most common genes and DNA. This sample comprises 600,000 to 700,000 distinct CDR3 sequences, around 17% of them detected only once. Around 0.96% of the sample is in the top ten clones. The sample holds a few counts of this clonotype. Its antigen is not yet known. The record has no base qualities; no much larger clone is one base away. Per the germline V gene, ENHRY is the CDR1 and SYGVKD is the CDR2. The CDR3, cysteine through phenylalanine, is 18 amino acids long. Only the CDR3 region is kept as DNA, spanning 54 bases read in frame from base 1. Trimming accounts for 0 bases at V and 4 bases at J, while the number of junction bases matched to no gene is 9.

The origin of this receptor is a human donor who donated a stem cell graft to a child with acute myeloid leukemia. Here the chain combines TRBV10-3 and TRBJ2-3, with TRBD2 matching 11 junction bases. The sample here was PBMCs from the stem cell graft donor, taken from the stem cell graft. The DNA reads TGTGCCATCAGTGAGTCGAAGACTAGCGGGGAGAACGCAGATACGCAGTATTTT. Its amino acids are CAISESKTSGENADTQYF.